What follows are 28 T cell receptor beta chains derived from one specimen sequenced in a study of blood T cell repertoires in COVID-19. Assay used: immunoSEQ multiplex PCR; TCRdb lists only in-frame clones, some missing. Of 80,000 to 100,000 clones in the sample, 80% were seen once. The specimen was peripheral blood. These receptors all come from a woman in her sixties or seventies with acute or convalescent COVID-19.

V and J are TRBV5-1 and TRBJ2-2; D gene ambiguous. In germline, CDR1 is SGHRS, CDR2 YFSETQ. V dropped 0 bases and J dropped 2 bases, with 8 bases sitting between them. The CDR3 is 15 residues long. The CDR3 bases are TGCGCCAGCAGCTTGGAACAGACAAACACCGGGGAGCTGTTTTTT. Its translation: CASSLEQTNTGELFF.

V gene TRBV7-8 combines with J gene TRBJ2-7, with 9 bases lining up with TRBD2. With 5 bases clipped from V and 3 bases from J, the junction kept 11 bases outside the gene matches. Germline lookup yields CDR1 SGHVS and CDR2 FQNEAQ. This CDR3 region has 16 residues. The CDR3 region has the DNA TGTGCCAGCAGCAGCCGGCGACTAGCGGCAAACTACGAGCAGTACTTC. Translating it yields CASSSRRLAANYEQYF.

The chain links TRBV5-1 to TRBJ2-5; D uncertain. Trimming removed 4 bases at V and 5 bases at J, with 12 bases between. Germline V gene lookup returns CDR1 SGHRS and CDR2 YFSETQ. This CDR3 is built from 13 residues. CDR3 sequence: CASSEQARETQYF. The CDR3, as DNA: TGCGCCAGCAGCGAACAAGCTAGGGAGACCCAGTACTTC.

The CDR3 DNA sequence: TGTGCCAGCAGTGTTGTACAGGGCTACGAGCAGTACTTC. This codes for CASSVVQGYEQYF. This chain connects TRBV2 to TRBJ2-7, with D maybe TRBD1 (6 bases). Germline loops: CDR1 SNHLY, CDR2 FYNNEI. Trimming left V 4 bases short and J 3 bases short, with 10 bases between. The CDR3 extends over 13 amino acids.

V usage is TRBV7-2 and J usage is TRBJ2-6; 7 nucleotides agree with TRBD1. Germline V gene sequence: CDR1 SGHTA, CDR2 FQGNSA. V was clipped by 3 bases and J by 0 bases; unmatched bases: 5. The CDR3 consists of 17 residues. The CDR3 nucleotides read TGTGCCAGCAGCTTGACAGGGACCAACTCTGGGGCCAACGTCCTGACTTTC. Amino acid sequence: CASSLTGTNSGANVLTF.

This clone has only a few counts. The genes are TRBV7-2 and TRBJ2-7; D is unresolved. Trimming cost V 1 base and J 9 bases, with 13 bases left between them. The V gene's germline CDR1 is SGHTA and CDR2 FQGNSA. The CDR3 loop spans 13 amino acids. The CDR3 nucleotides are TGTGCCAGCAGCTTAGATACCGGTACTCGGCAGTACTTC. It encodes CASSLDTGTRQYF.

This clone was counted once. The chain recombines TRBV19 with TRBJ1-1, with 10 positions matching TRBD1. Germline values: CDR1 LNHDA, CDR2 SQIVND (reference sequence). The CDR3 runs 14 residues. V was pared by 10 bases and J by 4 bases, with 9 bases of the junction left unmatched. The CDR3 region is CATRDRGGSTEAFF. The CDR3 DNA follows: TGTGCCACTAGGGACAGGGGAGGGTCCACTGAAGCTTTCTTT.

V usage is TRBV5-1 and J usage is TRBJ1-1, with a weak D call TRBD1 (5 bases). Germline V gene data show CDR1 as SGHRS and CDR2 as YFSETQ. The CDR3 is made up of 15 amino acids. Trimming removed 0 bases from V and 5 bases from J, with 14 bases in between. The DNA for the CDR3 is TGCGCCAGCAGCTTGGGTTCGGGGGGACCGACTGAAGCTTTCTTT. Protein sequence: CASSLGSGGPTEAFF.

The chain combines TRBV10-1 with TRBJ2-1; weak D call: TRBD2 (6 bases). The CDR3 is 16 residues long. The ends were cut back, 9 bases at V and 4 bases at J, with 22 bases in the middle. Germline CDR1 reads WNHNN; CDR2 reads SYGVQD (reference sequence). For the CDR3, the DNA is TGCGCCAGAGACCGAGGGCAGGGACTCCATTACAATGAGCAGTTCTTC. Its protein product is CARDRGQGLHYNEQFF.

CDR3 nucleotide sequence: TGTGCCAGCAGCCAATGGGCAGGGGATGGCTACACCTTC. Its translation is CASSQWAGDGYTF. J is TRBJ1-2 and V is TRBV4-2, with D perhaps TRBD1 (6 bases). The CDR3 contains 13 residues. The V and J ends lost 2 bases and 6 bases respectively, with 10 bases between them. The V gene's germline CDR1 is LGHNA and CDR2 YNFKEQ.

The V and J genes are TRBV13 and TRBJ1-1, with TRBD1 as a possible D gene (6 bases). There are 18 residues in the CDR3. Germline CDR1 PRHDT, CDR2 FYEKMQ (reference sequence). V was pared by 2 bases and J by 2 bases, with 21 bases between. The CDR3 protein is CASSLLGAESLRNTEAFF. CDR3 nucleotide sequence: TGTGCCAGCAGCTTACTGGGGGCCGAATCCTTACGAAACACTGAAGCTTTCTTT.

The chain is built from TRBV28 and TRBJ1-5; TRBD1 agrees at 10 bases. This CDR3 has 16 amino acids. The germline V gene has CDR1 MDHEN and CDR2 SYDVKM. The trim removed 6 bases at V and 4 bases at J, leaving 9 bases unmatched. The CDR3 protein is CASSQWSGQGNQPQHF. DNA for the CDR3: TGTGCCAGCAGCCAATGGTCGGGACAGGGGAATCAGCCCCAGCATTTT.

The chain employs TRBV2 and TRBJ1-2; a weak D match, TRBD1 (5 bases). CDR3 size: 12 residues. Trimming took 8 bases from V and 7 from J, leaving 14 bases between them. Germline CDR1 is SNHLY and CDR2 is FYNNEI. The CDR3 region has the DNA TGTGCCAGCTTTGGGGGGATTTTTGGCTACACCTTC. Protein: CASFGGIFGYTF.

This chain uses TRBV18 with TRBJ1-5, with 7 bases that match TRBD1. V was clipped by 4 bases and J by 3 bases; unmatched bases: 9. The CDR3 is made up of 16 amino acids. Germline lookup yields CDR1 KGHSH and CDR2 LQKENI. In DNA, the CDR3 is TGTGCCAGCTCACGGTCAGGGGGATTAAACAATCAGCCCCAGCATTTT. Translation: CASSRSGGLNNQPQHF.

CDR3 amino acids: CASSLIPGGGTEAFF. CDR3 nucleotide sequence: TGCGCCAGCAGCTTAATACCAGGGGGCGGCACTGAAGCTTTCTTT. The chain carries TRBV5-1 and TRBJ1-1, with 8 bases fitting TRBD1. The junction had 7 bases not matched to a gene; V was cut back by 2 bases and J by 4 bases. The germline V gene has CDR1 SGHRS and CDR2 YFSETQ. This CDR3 is built from 15 residues.

There are a few counts of this clone. This CDR3 is CSGGGSGELFF. Written as DNA, the CDR3 is TGCAGCGGTGGAGGGTCCGGGGAGCTGTTTTTT. The chain links TRBV29-1 to TRBJ2-2, with a possible D match to TRBD2 (6 bases). V was cut by 7 bases and J by 6 bases, with 9 bases left in between. The CDR3 consists of 11 residues. From germline, CDR1 is SQVTM and CDR2 ANQGSEA.

The rearrangement joins TRBV3-1 (or the pseudogene TRBV3-2) to TRBJ2-7; TRBD1 aligns across 10 bases. The CDR3 is 14 residues long. Germline lookup yields CDR1 LGHDT and CDR2 YNNKEL (reference sequence). The trim removed 1 base at V and 5 bases at J, leaving 2 bases unmatched. CDR3 bases: TGTGCCAGCAGCCAAGGGACAGGGGGAAACGAGCAGTACTTC. Amino acids: CASSQGTGGNEQYF.

The CDR3 spells CASSLRGEKLFF. As DNA, the CDR3 is TGTGCCAGCAGCTTGAGGGGGGAAAAACTGTTTTTT. The chain has TRBV5-4 and TRBJ1-4, with D maybe TRBD1 (6 bases). CDR3 size: 12 residues. Germline CDR1 is SGHNT and CDR2 is YYREEE (reference sequence). The V end was cut by 1 base, the J end by 8 bases, with 6 bases between.

This clone was seen once. Written as DNA, the CDR3 is TGTGCGGGGGACGGACAGGGAAATTCACCCCTCCACTTT. Protein: CAGDGQGNSPLHF. V gene TRBV30 combines with J gene TRBJ1-6; TRBD1 matches 8 bases. The germline gives CDR1 GTSNPN, CDR2 SVGIG (reference sequence). There are 13 residues in the CDR3.

This clone was counted a few times. The rearrangement links TRBV7-2 to TRBJ1-4; 10 nucleotides match TRBD1. J gave up 7 bases and V 3 bases, and 11 bases lay outside the gene matches. Germline assignment: CDR1 SGHTA and CDR2 FQGNSA. The CDR3 consists of 17 residues. CDR3 amino acids: CASSFQATGGGGEKLFF. CDR3 DNA sequence: TGTGCCAGCAGCTTCCAGGCGACAGGGGGCGGGGGTGAAAAACTGTTTTTT.

The CDR3 bases are TGTGCCAGCAGTTTGGGACAAAATCAGCCCCAGCATTTT. It is translated as CASSLGQNQPQHF. V gene TRBV2 combines with J gene TRBJ1-5; D possibly corresponds to TRBD1 (6 bases). The V gene's germline CDR1 is SNHLY and CDR2 FYNNEI. Trimming took 5 bases from V and 4 from J, leaving 9 bases between them. This CDR3 region has 13 residues.

This clone appeared once. The rearrangement uses TRBV18 and TRBJ2-4, with 10 bases that match TRBD1. The CDR3 length is 17 residues. The V segment lost 4 bases and the J segment 0 bases; nucleotides outside the gene matches: 6. The V gene's germline CDR1 is KGHSH and CDR2 LQKENI. CDR3 in amino acids: CASSLLDRGLAKNIQYF. CDR3 bases: TGTGCCAGCTCACTATTAGACAGGGGGCTAGCCAAAAACATTCAGTACTTC.

The chain links TRBV28 to TRBJ1-5; TRBD1 might be the D (5 bases). Trimming removed 3 bases from V and 1 base from J, with 19 bases in between. The CDR3 is 18 residues long. Germline V gene lookup returns CDR1 MDHEN and CDR2 SYDVKM. The CDR3, as DNA: TGTGCCAGCAGTTTCGGGCAGGGTGGTTTATTAAGCAATCAGCCCCAGCATTTT. The encoded protein is CASSFGQGGLLSNQPQHF.

The sample holds a few counts of this clone. The rearrangement uses TRBV3-1 (or the pseudogene TRBV3-2) and TRBJ2-5, with 8 nucleotides matching TRBD1. J gave up 4 bases and V 1 base, and 5 bases lay outside the gene matches. The CDR3 runs to 15 residues. Germline assignment: CDR1 LGHDT and CDR2 YNNKEL (reference sequence). CDR3 amino acids: CASSQGTGLGETQYF. The CDR3 DNA reads as TGTGCCAGCAGCCAAGGGACAGGGTTGGGAGAGACCCAGTACTTC.

V gene TRBV15 combines with J gene TRBJ1-4; tentative D call: TRBD1 (5 bases). The CDR3 consists of 11 residues. Trimming shortened V by 1 base and J by 11 bases, and 5 bases separated the two germline ends. The V gene's germline CDR1 is LNHNV and CDR2 YYDKDF (reference sequence). The CDR3 spells CATSRAGKLFF. The DNA of the CDR3 is TGTGCCACCAGCAGAGCAGGGAAACTGTTTTTT.

This clone has a single count. The chain uses TRBV2 and TRBJ2-5, with 14 bases that match TRBD2. With V trimmed by 1 base and J by 9 bases, 1 base remained unmatched. Germline CDR1 SNHLY, CDR2 FYNNEI. The CDR3 is made up of 14 amino acids. The DNA for the CDR3 is TGTGCCAGCAGTGAAGGACTAGCGGGGGGGGCCCAGTACTTC. The encoded protein is CASSEGLAGGAQYF.

V and J are TRBV19 and TRBJ2-7; TRBD1 matches 12 bases. CDR1 LNHDA and CDR2 SQIVND come from the germline V gene (reference sequence). Trimming at V came to 3 bases and at J to 5 bases, leaving 8 bases not matched to a gene. The CDR3 consists of 16 residues. The CDR3 is CASSIPGTGGFHEQYF. The CDR3 DNA reads TGTGCCAGTAGTATCCCGGGGACAGGGGGCTTCCACGAGCAGTACTTC. Drawing the rest from reference TRBV19 and TRBJ2-7, the complete variable domain is DGGITQSPKYLFRKEGQNVTLSCEQNLNHDAMYWYRQDPGQGLRLIYYSQIVNDFQKGDIAEGYSVSREKKESFPLTVTSAQKNPTAFYLCASSIPGTGGFHEQYFGPGTRLTVT.

The genes are TRBV7-3 and TRBJ1-1; D might be TRBD1 (5 bases). V lost 3 bases, J lost 1 base, and 6 bases lay in between. Germline CDR1 SGHTA, CDR2 FQGTGA. CDR3 size: 13 residues. CDR3: CASSFQGNTEAFF. CDR3 sequence (DNA): TGTGCCAGCAGCTTTCAGGGGAACACTGAAGCTTTCTTT. Complete variable domain (other parts from reference TRBV7-3 and TRBJ1-1): GAGVSQTPSNKVTEKGKYVELRCDPISGHTALYWYRQSLGQGPEFLIYFQGTGAADDSGLPNDRFFAVRPEGSVSTLKIQRTERGDSAVYLCASSFQGNTEAFFGQGTRLTVV.